A selection of T cell receptor beta chains follows, all from one sample in a study of T cells in Graves' hyperthyroidism and ophthalmopathy. From the multiplex PCR reads, TCRdb called clonotypes with MiXCR, one entry per CDR3 protein. The sample includes about 480,000 distinct CDR3 sequences, 13% to 15% of them seen just once. Sequenced sample: blood. All receptors derive from a young woman with Graves' hyperthyroidism. Each CDR3 is given with its conserved first and last residue. The D gene is left open where the match is weak. Size is stated for part of the rows, as once, few or many counts, or as a class when the clone is expanded.

d_gene | abundance | j_gene | v_gene | CDR3aa | CDR3nt
. | many | TRBJ2-3 | TRBV7-2 | CASSFYSSGAGDTQYF | TGTGCCAGCAGCTTTTATTCCTCAGGCGCTGGGGATACGCAGTATTTT
. | . | TRBJ2-1 | TRBV7-7 | CASSSNTGNEQFF | TGTGCTAGCAGCTCAAATACGGGCAATGAGCAGTTCTTC
. | few | TRBJ2-6 | TRBV2 | CASSEGGVGANVLTF | TGTGCCAGCAGTGAAGGAGGGGTAGGGGCCAACGTCCTGACTTTC
. | many | TRBJ1-5 | TRBV12-3/TRBV12-4 | CASSLVGKSNQPQHF | TGTGCCAGCAGTTTGGTGGGGAAAAGCAATCAGCCCCAGCATTTT
TRBD2 | once | TRBJ2-1 | TRBV11-2 | CASSSGLAPNEQFF | TGTGCCAGCAGCTCAGGACTAGCGCCTAATGAGCAGTTCTTC
. | many | TRBJ2-1 | TRBV20-1 | CSARSWNEQFF | TGCAGTGCTAGGAGCTGGAATGAGCAGTTCTTC
TRBD2 | many | TRBJ2-1 | TRBV24-1 | CATSEAGLAGEIGEQFF | TGTGCCACCAGTGAAGCTGGACTAGCGGGAGAAATCGGTGAGCAGTTCTTC
. | many | TRBJ1-2 | TRBV27 | CASSPGLYYGYTF | TGTGCCAGCAGTCCCGGCCTCTACTATGGCTACACCTTC
. | many | TRBJ1-5 | TRBV19 | CASRTGQVSNQPQHF | TGTGCCAGTAGGACCGGACAAGTTAGCAATCAGCCCCAGCATTTT
. | many | TRBJ2-1 | TRBV12-3/TRBV12-4 | CASNGGRGSYNEQFF | TGCGCCAGCAATGGGGGCCGAGGCTCCTACAATGAGCAGTTCTTC
. | many | TRBJ1-6 | TRBV27 | CASSRDRSFSLHF | TGTGCCAGCAGCCGTGACAGGTCATTCTCCCTCCACTTT
TRBD1 | . | TRBJ2-1 | TRBV11-2 | CASSSDRVSYNEQFF | TGTGCCAGCAGCTCAGACAGGGTCTCCTACAATGAGCAGTTCTTC
. | . | TRBJ1-5 | TRBV7-2 | CASSLVTGDRPQHF | TGTGCCAGCAGCTTAGTCACGGGGGATCGGCCCCAGCATTTT
. | many | TRBJ2-5 | TRBV18 | CASSPMEVGETQYF | TGTGCCAGCTCACCGATGGAGGTGGGAGAGACCCAGTACTTC
. | . | TRBJ2-1 | TRBV19 | CASSRSGYGAYNEQFF | TGTGCCAGTAGCCGATCGGGCTACGGAGCCTACAATGAGCAGTTCTTC
. | many | TRBJ2-7 | TRBV7-3 | CASSFISRSLVVHEQYF | TGTGCCAGCAGCTTCATTTCGAGGTCGCTGGTAGTGCACGAGCAGTACTTC
. | many | TRBJ1-4 | TRBV6-1 | CASSDDEKLFF | TGTGCCAGCAGTGATGACGAAAAACTGTTTTTT
. | once | TRBJ1-1 | TRBV5-8 | CASSFTGRAFF | TGTGCCAGCAGCTTCACAGGGAGAGCTTTCTTT
. | few | TRBJ1-1 | TRBV24-1 | CATSDLRGYKAFF | TGTGCCACCAGTGATTTGCGGGGTTATAAAGCTTTCTTT
. | many | TRBJ1-5 | TRBV30 | CAWSRTVQNQPQHF | TGTGCCTGGAGTCGGACAGTTCAGAATCAGCCCCAGCATTTT
TRBD1 | many | TRBJ1-4 | TRBV10-2 | CASSAGQGGEKLFF | TGCGCCAGCAGTGCGGGACAGGGAGGTGAAAAACTGTTTTTT
. | . | TRBJ2-1 | TRBV6-2/TRBV6-3 | CASSYGGLNEQFF | TGTGCCAGCAGTTATGGGGGGCTCAATGAGCAGTTCTTC
. | many | TRBJ2-5 | TRBV15 | CATSRDRSGQETQYF | TGTGCCACCAGCAGAGATCGAAGCGGCCAAGAGACCCAGTACTTC
. | . | TRBJ2-3 | TRBV6-2/TRBV6-3 | CASGLTSTDTQYF | TGTGCCAGCGGGTTGACTAGCACAGATACGCAGTATTTT
. | many | TRBJ2-3 | TRBV19 | CASSETYTDTQYF | TGTGCCAGTAGTGAAACCTACACAGATACGCAGTATTTT
. | many | TRBJ2-7 | TRBV5-1 | CASSLTGHSYEQYF | TGCGCCAGCAGCTTGACCGGACACTCCTACGAGCAGTACTTC